This T cell receptor beta chain is drawn from a study of CD8+ T cells in alopecia areata. Broader study findings: Lesional scalp, especially alopecia totalis/universalis, showed higher clonality than normal scalp. Compared with mice, patients displayed less clear TCR sharing, possibly for HLA-related reasons.

V trimming: 6 bases; J trimming: 4 bases; junction bases outside the gene matches: 11. The CDR3 has 15 residues. Per germline, CDR1 SQVTM and CDR2 ANQGSEA. Turning to this clone: What it binds is unknown.

Extraction of RNA preceded its reverse transcription into cDNA, which served as the sequencing template. Profiled with immunoSEQ multiplex PCR; TCRdb holds only in-frame clones, not every one. The sample has around 61,000 clones, more than 40% seen once. The source material was CD8+ T cells sorted from blood, sampled at week 0. The chain has TRBV29-1 and TRBJ2-7, with 11 bases identical to TRBD2. This receptor was obtained from a human donor with alopecia areata. The CDR3 protein is CSVLTSGRLSYEQYF. The CDR3 nucleotides are TGCAGCGTCCTAACTAGCGGGAGATTATCGTACGAGCAGTACTTC.